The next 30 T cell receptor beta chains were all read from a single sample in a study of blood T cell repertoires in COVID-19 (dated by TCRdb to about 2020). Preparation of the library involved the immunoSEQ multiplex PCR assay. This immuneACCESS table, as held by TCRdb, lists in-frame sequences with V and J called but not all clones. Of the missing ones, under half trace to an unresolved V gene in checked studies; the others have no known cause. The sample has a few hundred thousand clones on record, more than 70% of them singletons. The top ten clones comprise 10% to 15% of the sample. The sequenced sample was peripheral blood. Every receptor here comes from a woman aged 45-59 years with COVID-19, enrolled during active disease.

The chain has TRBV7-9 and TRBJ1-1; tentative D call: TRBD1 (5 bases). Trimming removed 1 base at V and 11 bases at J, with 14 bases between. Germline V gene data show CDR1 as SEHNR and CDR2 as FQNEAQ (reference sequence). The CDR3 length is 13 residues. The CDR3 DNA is TGTGCCAGCAGCTTAGATCGTGCAGGGCGTGCTTTCTTT. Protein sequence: CASSLDRAGRAFF.

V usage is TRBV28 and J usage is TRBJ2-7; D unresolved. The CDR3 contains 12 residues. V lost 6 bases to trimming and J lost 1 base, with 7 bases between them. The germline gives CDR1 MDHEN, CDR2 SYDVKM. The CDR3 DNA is TGTGCCAGCAGGGCGGATTCCTACGAGCAGTACTTC. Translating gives CASRADSYEQYF.

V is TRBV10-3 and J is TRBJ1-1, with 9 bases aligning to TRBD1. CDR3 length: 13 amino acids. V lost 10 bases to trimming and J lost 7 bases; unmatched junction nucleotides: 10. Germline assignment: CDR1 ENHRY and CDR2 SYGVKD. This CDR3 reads CATTYRGQGEAFF. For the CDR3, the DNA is TGTGCCACCACCTACAGGGGGCAGGGTGAAGCTTTCTTT.

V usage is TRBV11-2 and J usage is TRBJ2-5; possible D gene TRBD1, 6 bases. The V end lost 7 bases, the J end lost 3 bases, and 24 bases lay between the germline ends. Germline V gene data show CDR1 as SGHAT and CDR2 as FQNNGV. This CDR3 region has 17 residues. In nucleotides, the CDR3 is TGTGCCAGCACCCAACACCAGGACAGCCTTGGAGAAGAGACCCAGTACTTC. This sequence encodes CASTQHQDSLGEETQYF.

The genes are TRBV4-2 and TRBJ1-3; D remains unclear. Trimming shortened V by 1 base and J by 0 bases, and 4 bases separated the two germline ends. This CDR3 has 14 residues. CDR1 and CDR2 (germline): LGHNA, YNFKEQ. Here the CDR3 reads CASSQVLSGNTIYF. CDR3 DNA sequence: TGTGCCAGCAGCCAAGTCCTCTCTGGAAACACCATATATTTT.

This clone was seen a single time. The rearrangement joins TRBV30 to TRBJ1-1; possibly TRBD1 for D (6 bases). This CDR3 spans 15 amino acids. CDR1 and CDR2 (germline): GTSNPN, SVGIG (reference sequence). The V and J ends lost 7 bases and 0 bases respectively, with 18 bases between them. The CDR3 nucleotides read TGTGCCTCTAGGGGGACTAATTCTCTGAACACTGAAGCTTTCTTT. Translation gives CASRGTNSLNTEAFF.

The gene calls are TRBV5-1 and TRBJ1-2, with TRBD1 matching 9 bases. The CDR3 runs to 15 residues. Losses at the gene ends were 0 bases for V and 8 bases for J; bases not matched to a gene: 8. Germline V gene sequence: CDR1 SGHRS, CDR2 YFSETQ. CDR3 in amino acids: CASSLGVQGAQGYTF. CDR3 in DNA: TGCGCCAGCAGCTTGGGGGTACAGGGGGCGCAAGGCTACACCTTC.

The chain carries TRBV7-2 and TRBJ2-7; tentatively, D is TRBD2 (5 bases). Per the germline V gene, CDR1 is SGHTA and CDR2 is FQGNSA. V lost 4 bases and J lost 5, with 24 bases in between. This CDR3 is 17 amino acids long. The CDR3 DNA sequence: TGTGCCAGCAGCTCCCGAACCGGGATTTCCTATACGAACGAGCAGTACTTC. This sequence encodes CASSSRTGISYTNEQYF.

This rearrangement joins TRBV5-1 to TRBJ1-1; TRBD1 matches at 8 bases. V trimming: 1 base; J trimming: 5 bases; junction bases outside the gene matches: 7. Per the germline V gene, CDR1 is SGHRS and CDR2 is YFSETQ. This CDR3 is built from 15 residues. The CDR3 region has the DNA TGCGCCAGCAGCTTGTTCCAGGGGGCTACGACTGAAGCTTTCTTT. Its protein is CASSLFQGATTEAFF.

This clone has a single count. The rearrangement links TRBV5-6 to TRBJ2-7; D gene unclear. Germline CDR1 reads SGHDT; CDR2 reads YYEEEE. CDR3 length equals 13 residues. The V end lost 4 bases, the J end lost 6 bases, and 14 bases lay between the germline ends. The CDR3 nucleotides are TGTGCCAGCAGCCAAGGAAGCCCGGGCGAGCAGTACTTC. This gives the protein CASSQGSPGEQYF.

CDR3 residues: CASSPPSALNEQFF. DNA for the CDR3: TGTGCCAGCTCACCACCCAGTGCTCTCAATGAGCAGTTCTTC. The chain has TRBV18 and TRBJ2-1, with no clear D. CDR1 and CDR2 from the germline V gene are KGHSH and LQKENI. V was trimmed by 0 bases and J by 6 bases, leaving 9 bases between them. This CDR3 region has 14 residues.

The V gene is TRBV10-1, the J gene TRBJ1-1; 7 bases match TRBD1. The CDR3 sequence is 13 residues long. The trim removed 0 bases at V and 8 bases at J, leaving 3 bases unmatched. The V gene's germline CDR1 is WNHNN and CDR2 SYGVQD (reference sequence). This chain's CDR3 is CASSESSGGEAFF. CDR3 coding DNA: TGCGCCAGCAGTGAGTCTTCAGGGGGGGAAGCTTTCTTT.

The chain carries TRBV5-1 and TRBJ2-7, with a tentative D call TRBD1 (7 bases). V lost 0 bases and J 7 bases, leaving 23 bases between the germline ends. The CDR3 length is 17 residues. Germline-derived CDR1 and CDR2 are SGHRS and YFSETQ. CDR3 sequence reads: CASSLARGSKGAREQYF. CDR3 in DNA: TGCGCCAGCAGCTTGGCCCGGGGGTCCAAGGGGGCGAGGGAGCAGTACTTC.

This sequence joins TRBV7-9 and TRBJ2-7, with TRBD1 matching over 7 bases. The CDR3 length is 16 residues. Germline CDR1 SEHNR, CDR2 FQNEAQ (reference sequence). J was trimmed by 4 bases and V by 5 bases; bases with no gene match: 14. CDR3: CASSPVKLTGSYEQYF. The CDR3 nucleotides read TGTGCCAGCAGCCCTGTAAAGCTGACAGGGAGTTACGAGCAGTACTTC.

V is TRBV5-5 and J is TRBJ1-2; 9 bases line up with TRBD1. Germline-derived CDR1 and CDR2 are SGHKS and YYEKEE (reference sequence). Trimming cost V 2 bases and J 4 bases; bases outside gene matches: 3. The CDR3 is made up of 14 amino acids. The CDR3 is CASSFTGGGYGYTF. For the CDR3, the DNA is TGTGCCAGCAGCTTCACAGGGGGCGGCTATGGCTACACCTTC.

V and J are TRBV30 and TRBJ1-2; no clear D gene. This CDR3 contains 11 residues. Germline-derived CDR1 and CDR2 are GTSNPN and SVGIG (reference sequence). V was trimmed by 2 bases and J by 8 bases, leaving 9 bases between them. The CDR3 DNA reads TGTGCCTGGAGTACAACGCCCGGCTACACCTTC. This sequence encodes CAWSTTPGYTF.

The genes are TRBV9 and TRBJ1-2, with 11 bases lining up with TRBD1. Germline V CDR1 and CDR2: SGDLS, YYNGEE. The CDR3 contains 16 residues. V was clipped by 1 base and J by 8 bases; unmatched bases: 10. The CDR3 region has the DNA TGTGCCAGCAGCGTAACGTCTGCGGGACAGGGGGAGGGCTACACCTTC. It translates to CASSVTSAGQGEGYTF.

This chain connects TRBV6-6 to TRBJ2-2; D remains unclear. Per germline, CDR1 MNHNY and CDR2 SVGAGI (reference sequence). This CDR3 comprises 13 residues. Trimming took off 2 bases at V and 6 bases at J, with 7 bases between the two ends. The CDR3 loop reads CASSYGIAGELFF. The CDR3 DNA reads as TGTGCCAGCAGTTACGGCATCGCCGGGGAGCTGTTTTTT.

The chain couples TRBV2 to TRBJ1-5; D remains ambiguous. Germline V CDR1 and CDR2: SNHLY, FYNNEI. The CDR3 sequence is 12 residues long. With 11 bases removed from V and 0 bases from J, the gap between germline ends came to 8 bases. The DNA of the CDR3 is TGTGCCTCAGCGGATAGCAATCAGCCCCAGCATTTT. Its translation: CASADSNQPQHF. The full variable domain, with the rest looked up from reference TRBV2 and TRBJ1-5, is EPEVTQTPSHQVTQMGQEVILRCVPISNHLYFYWYRQILGQKVEFLVSFYNNEISEKSEIFDDQFSVERPDGSNFTLKIRSTKLEDSAMYFCASADSNQPQHFGDGTRLSIL.

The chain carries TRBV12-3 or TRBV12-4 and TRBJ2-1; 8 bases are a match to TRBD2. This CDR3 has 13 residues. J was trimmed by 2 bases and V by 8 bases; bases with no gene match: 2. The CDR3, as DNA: TGTGCCAGCGGTAGCGGGGCCTACAATGAGCAGTTCTTC. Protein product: CASGSGAYNEQFF.

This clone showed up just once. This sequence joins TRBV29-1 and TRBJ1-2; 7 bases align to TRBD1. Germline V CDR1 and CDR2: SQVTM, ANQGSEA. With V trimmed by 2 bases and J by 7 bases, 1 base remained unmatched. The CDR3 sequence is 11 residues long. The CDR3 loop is CSVEQGGGYTF. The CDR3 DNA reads TGCAGCGTTGAACAGGGGGGTGGCTACACCTTC.

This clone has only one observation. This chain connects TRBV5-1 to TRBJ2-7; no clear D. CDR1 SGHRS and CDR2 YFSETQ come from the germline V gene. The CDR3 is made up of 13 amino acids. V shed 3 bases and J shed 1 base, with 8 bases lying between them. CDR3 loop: CASSSVSSYEQYF. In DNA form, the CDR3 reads TGCGCCAGCAGCTCCGTCAGTTCCTACGAGCAGTACTTC.

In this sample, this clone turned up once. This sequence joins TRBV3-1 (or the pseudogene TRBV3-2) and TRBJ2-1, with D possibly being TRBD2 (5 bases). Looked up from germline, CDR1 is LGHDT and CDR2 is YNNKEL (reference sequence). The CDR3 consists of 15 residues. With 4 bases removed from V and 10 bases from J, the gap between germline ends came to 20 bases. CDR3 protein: CASSRESSTSREQFF. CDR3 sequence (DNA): TGTGCCAGCAGCCGGGAATCTAGCACGTCACGGGAGCAGTTCTTC.

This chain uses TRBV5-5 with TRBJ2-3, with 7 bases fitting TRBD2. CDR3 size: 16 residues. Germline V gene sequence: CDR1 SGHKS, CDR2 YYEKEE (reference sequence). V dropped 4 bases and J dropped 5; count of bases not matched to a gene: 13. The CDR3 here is CASSQRPGLKVDTQYF. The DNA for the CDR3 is TGTGCCAGCAGCCAGAGACCGGGACTAAAGGTAGATACGCAGTATTTT.

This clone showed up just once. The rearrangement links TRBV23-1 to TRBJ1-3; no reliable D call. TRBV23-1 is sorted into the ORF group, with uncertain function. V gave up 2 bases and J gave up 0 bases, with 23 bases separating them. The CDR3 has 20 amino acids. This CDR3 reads CASSQPFPSFEDFSGNTIYF. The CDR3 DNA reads TGCGCCAGCAGTCAACCGTTTCCGTCATTCGAAGACTTCTCTGGAAACACCATATATTTT.

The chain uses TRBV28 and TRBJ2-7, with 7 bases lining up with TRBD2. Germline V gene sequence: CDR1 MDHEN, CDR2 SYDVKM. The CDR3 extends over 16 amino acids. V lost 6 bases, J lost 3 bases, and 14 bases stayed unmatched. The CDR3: CASSTPFGGRNYEQYF. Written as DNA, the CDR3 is TGTGCCAGCAGCACCCCCTTCGGGGGGAGAAACTACGAGCAGTACTTC. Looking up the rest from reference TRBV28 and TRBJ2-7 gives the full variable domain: DVKVTQSSRYLVKRTGEKVFLECVQDMDHENMFWYRQDPGLGLRLIYFSYDVKMKEKGDIPEGYSVSREKKERFSLILESASTNQTSMYLCASSTPFGGRNYEQYFGPGTRLTVT.

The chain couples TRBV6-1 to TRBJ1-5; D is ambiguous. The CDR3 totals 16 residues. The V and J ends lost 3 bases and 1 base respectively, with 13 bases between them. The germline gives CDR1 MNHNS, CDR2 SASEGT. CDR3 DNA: TGTGCCAGCAGTGATTATATTCGTGAGAGCAATCAGCCCCAGCATTTT. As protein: CASSDYIRESNQPQHF.

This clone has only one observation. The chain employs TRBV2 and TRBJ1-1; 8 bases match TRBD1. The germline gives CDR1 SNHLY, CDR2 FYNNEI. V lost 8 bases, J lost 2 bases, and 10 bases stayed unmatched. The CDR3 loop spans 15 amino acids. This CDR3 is CASVRGTGGNTEAFF. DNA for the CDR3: TGTGCCAGCGTCCGAGGGACAGGTGGAAACACTGAAGCTTTCTTT.

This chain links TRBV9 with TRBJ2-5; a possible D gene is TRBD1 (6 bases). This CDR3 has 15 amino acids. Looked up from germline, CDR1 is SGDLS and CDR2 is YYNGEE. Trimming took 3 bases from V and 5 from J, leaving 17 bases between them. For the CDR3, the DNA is TGTGCCAGCAGCGCCGTGCTAAGGGGGTTTGAGACCCAGTACTTC. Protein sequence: CASSAVLRGFETQYF.

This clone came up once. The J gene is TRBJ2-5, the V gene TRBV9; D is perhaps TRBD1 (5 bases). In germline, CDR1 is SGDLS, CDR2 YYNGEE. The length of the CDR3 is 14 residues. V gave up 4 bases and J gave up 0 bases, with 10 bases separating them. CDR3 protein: CASSSQAYQETQYF. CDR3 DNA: TGTGCCAGCAGCTCACAGGCGTACCAAGAGACCCAGTACTTC.